A selection of T cell receptor beta chains follows, all from one sample in a study of molecular identifiers for immune sequencing clone quantification. TCRdb ran MiXCR on the PCR reads and lists one entry per CDR3 protein. The sample records 600,000 to 650,000 distinct CDR3 sequences, around 20% being singletons. The sample was naive CD8+ T cells from blood, with Jurkat cell RNA spiked in. The source of these receptors is a human donor in good health. Some libraries in this study had Jurkat cell RNA spiked in. Each CDR3 is given without its conserved first and last residue.

TRBJ2-1,TRBV5-1,ASSFTPQGIDYSYNEQF
TRBJ2-2,TRBV19,ASTPGNGELF
TRBJ1-2,TRBV3-1,ASSQEAGDYGYT
TRBJ1-6,TRBV7-9,ASRPDRDNSPLH
TRBJ1-1,TRBV6-5,ASLAGVNTEAF
TRBJ2-3,TRBV27,ASSFETDTQY
TRBJ2-2,TRBV9,ASSVASGDTGELF
TRBJ1-1,TRBV12-3/TRBV12-4,ASSSLTAGAF
TRBJ2-3,TRBV4-1,ASSQGPGRPKIGTSTDTQY
TRBJ2-3,TRBV6-1,ASSEAVGRGTDTQY
TRBJ2-2,TRBV4-3,ASSQDRGQGGTGELF
TRBJ2-7,TRBV19,ASSIIYGLSYEQY
TRBJ2-5,TRBV20-1,SARDLLAGGGVTQY
TRBJ2-1,TRBV30,AWSVQGGEQF
TRBJ2-6,TRBV7-9,ASVQGAGGANVLT
TRBJ2-7,TRBV28,ASSFRGGLAGGGEQY
TRBJ2-1,TRBV7-9,ASAGVFSYNEQF
TRBJ2-7,TRBV9,ASSVAGAAYEQY
TRBJ2-5,TRBV4-1,ASSGQGTSGRHGETQY
TRBJ1-1,TRBV19,ASSIWGNTEAF
TRBJ2-1,TRBV6-5,ASRPGDNEQF
TRBJ1-1,TRBV6-2/TRBV6-3,ASSLGILGWTEAF
TRBJ2-7,TRBV28,ATWGGGPYEQY
TRBJ1-1,TRBV7-8,AGRAGAARSVEAF
TRBJ2-3,TRBV27,ASMMGVGTDTQY
TRBJ1-2,TRBV16,ASSHFAGQGNYGYT
TRBJ1-1,TRBV4-1,ASSLEGQRTEAF
TRBJ2-7,TRBV5-6,ASSQDDRFYEQY
TRBJ2-1,TRBV6-2/TRBV6-3,ASRTPGYEQF
TRBJ1-5,TRBV28,ASSDSGTGGQPQH
TRBJ2-1,TRBV27,ASSPIGTGVNEQF
TRBJ1-2,TRBV7-8,ASYTGSRGYT
TRBJ1-1,TRBV6-1,ASSPRTMGMNTEAF
TRBJ2-7,TRBV4-1,ASSQVLGGYHEQH
TRBJ2-1,TRBV4-1,ASSPLPNRSYNEQF
TRBJ2-5,TRBV9,ASSGTGPETQY